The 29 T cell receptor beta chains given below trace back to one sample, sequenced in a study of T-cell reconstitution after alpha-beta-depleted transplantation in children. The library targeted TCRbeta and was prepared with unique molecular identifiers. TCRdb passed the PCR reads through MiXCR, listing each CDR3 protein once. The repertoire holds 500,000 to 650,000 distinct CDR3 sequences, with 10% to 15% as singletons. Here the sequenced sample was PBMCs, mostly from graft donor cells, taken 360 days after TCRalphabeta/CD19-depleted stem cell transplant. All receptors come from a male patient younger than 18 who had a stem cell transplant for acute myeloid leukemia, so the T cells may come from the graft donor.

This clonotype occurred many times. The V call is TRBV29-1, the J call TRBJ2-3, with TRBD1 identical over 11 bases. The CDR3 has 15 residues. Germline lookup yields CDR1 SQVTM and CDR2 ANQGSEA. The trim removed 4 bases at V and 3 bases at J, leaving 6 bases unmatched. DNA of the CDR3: TGCAGCGTTGCACCGGGACAGGGGGTGACAGATACGCAGTATTTT. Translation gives CSVAPGQGVTDTQYF.

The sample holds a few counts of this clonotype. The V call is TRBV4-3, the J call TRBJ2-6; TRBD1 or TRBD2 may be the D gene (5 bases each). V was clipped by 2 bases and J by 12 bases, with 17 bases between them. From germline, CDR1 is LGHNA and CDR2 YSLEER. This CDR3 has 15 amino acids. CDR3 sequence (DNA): TGCGCCAGCAGCCAACCGGGGCGGGTCTCAAGCGTCCTGACTTTC. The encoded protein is CASSQPGRVSSVLTF.

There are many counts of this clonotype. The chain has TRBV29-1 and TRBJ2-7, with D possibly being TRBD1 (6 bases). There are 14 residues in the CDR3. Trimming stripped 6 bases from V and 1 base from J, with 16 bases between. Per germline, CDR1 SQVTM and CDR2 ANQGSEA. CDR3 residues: CSVTPRGKSYEQYF. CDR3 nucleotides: TGCAGCGTGACCCCGAGGGGGAAGTCCTACGAGCAGTACTTC.

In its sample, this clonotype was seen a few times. Here the CDR3 DNA reads TGCAGTGCTAGCCGGGACGCTGCCTACGAGCAGTACTTC. It is translated as CSASRDAAYEQYF. The chain combines TRBV20-1 with TRBJ2-7; D could derive from TRBD1 or TRBD2 (5 bases each). Per germline, CDR1 DFQATT and CDR2 SNEGSKA (reference sequence). The length of the CDR3 is 13 residues. V was cut by 3 bases and J by 2 bases, with 11 bases left in between.

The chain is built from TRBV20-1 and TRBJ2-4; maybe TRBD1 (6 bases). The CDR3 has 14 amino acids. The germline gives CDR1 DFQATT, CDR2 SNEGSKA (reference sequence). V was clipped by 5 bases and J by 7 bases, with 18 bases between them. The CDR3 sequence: CSASRVGAGNIQYF. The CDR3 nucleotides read TGCAGTGCTTCCCGCGTGGGGGCTGGTAACATTCAGTACTTC.

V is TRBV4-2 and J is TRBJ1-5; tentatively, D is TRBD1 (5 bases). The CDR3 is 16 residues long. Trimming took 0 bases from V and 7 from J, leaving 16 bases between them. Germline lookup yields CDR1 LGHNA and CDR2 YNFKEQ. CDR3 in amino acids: CASSQDRGGVGQPQHF. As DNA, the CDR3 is TGTGCCAGCAGCCAAGATCGGGGCGGGGTGGGACAGCCCCAGCATTTT.

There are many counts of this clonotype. The chain's CDR3 is CATSSGLRDRKQETQYF. CDR3 nucleotide sequence: TGTGCCACCAGCAGTGGGTTACGGGACAGGAAACAAGAGACCCAGTACTTC. The gene calls are TRBV15 and TRBJ2-5; 8 bases match TRBD1. Germline values: CDR1 LNHNV, CDR2 YYDKDF (reference sequence). V gave up 3 bases and J gave up 2 bases; unmatched junction bases: 11. CDR3 length: 17 residues.

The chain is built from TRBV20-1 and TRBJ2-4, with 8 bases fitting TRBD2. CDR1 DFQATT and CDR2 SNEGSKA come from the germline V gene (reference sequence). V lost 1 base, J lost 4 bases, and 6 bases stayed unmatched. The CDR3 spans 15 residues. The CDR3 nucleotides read TGCAGTGCTAGAGCCGCCGGGACTAGTAAAAACATTCAGTACTTC. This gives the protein CSARAAGTSKNIQYF.

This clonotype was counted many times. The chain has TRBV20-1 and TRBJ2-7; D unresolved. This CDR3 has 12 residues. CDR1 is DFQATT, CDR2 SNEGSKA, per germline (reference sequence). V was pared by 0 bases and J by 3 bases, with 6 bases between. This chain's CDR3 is CSAREGFYEQYF. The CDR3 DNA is TGCAGTGCTAGAGAGGGCTTCTACGAGCAGTACTTC.

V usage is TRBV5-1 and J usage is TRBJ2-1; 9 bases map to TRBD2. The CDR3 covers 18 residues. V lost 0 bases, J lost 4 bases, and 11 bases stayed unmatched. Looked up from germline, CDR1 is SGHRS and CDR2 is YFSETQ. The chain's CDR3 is CASSLARTAGGFYNEQFF. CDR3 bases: TGCGCCAGCAGCTTGGCCCGTACGGCGGGAGGGTTTTACAATGAGCAGTTCTTC.

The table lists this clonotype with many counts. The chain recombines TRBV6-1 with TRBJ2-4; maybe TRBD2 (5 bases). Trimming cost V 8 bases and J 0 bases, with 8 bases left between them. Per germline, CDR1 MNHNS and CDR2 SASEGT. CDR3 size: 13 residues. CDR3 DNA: TGTGCCAGCGCGGGCCTAGCCAAAAACATTCAGTACTTC. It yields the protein CASAGLAKNIQYF.

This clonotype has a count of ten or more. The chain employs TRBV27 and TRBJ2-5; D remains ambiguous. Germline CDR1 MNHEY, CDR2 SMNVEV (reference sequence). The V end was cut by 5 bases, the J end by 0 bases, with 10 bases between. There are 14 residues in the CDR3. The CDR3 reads CASSPLEYQETQYF. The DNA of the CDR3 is TGTGCCAGCAGTCCTCTGGAGTACCAAGAGACCCAGTACTTC.

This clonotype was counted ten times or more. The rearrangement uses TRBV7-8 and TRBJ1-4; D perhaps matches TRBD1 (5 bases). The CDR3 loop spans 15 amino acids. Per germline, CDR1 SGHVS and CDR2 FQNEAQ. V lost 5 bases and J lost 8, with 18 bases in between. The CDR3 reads CASSPPRSGQEKLFF. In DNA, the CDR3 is TGTGCCAGCAGCCCCCCCAGATCAGGGCAAGAAAAACTGTTTTTT.

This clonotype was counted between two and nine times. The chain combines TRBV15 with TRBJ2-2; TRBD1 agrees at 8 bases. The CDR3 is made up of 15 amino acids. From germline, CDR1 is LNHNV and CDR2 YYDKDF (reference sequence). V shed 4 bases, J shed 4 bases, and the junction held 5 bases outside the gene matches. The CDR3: CATSMDRVSTGELFF. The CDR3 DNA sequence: TGTGCCACCAGCATGGACAGGGTGAGCACCGGGGAGCTGTTTTTT.

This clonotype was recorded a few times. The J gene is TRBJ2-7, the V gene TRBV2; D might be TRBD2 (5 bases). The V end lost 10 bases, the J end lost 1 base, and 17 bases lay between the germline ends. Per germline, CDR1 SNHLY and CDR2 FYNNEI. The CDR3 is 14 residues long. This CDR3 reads CANSYGRGSYEQYF. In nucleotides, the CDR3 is TGTGCCAACTCCTACGGCCGGGGTTCCTACGAGCAGTACTTC.

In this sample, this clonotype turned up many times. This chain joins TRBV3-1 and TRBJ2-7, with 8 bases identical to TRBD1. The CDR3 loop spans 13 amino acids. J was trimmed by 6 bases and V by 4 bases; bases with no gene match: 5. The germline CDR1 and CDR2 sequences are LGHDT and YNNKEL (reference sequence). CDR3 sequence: CASSLTGEAEQYF. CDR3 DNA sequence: TGTGCCAGCAGCCTGACAGGGGAGGCCGAGCAGTACTTC.

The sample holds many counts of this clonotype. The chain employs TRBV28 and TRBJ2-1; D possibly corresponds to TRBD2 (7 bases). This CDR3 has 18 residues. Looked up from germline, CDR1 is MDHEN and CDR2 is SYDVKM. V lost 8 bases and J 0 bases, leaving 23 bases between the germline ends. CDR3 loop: CASGSLKGGGLSYNEQFF. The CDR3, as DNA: TGTGCCAGCGGGTCTCTTAAGGGCGGGGGCCTCTCCTACAATGAGCAGTTCTTC. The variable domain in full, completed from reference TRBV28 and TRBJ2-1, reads DVKVTQSSRYLVKRTGEKVFLECVQDMDHENMFWYRQDPGLGLRLIYFSYDVKMKEKGDIPEGYSVSREKKERFSLILESASTNQTSMYLCASGSLKGGGLSYNEQFFGPGTRLTVL.

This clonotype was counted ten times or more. In DNA, the CDR3 is TGCAGTGCCGCAGGTCCCGATGGCTACGAGCAGTACTTC. Residues: CSAAGPDGYEQYF. This chain uses TRBV20-1 with TRBJ2-7; D is unclear. V lost 6 bases and J lost 3, with 15 bases in between. CDR1 DFQATT and CDR2 SNEGSKA come from the germline V gene (reference sequence). The CDR3 runs to 13 residues.

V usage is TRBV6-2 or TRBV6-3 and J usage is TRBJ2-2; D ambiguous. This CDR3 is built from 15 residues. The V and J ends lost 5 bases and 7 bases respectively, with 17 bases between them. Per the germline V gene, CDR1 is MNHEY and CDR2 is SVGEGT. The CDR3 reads CASSHWDLGSGELFF. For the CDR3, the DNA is TGTGCCAGCAGTCACTGGGATTTGGGTAGCGGGGAGCTGTTTTTT.

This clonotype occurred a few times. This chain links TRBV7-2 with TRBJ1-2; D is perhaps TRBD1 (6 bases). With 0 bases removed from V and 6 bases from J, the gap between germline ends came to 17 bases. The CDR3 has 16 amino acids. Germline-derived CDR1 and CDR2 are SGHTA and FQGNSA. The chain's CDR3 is CASSLANRDLRHGYTF. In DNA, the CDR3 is TGTGCCAGCAGCTTAGCCAACAGGGATCTCAGACATGGCTACACCTTC.

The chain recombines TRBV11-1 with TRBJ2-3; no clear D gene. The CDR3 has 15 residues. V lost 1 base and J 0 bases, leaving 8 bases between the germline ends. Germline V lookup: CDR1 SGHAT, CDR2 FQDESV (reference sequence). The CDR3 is CASSLVQSSTDTQYF. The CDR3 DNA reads TGTGCCAGCAGCTTAGTCCAATCCAGCACAGATACGCAGTATTTT.

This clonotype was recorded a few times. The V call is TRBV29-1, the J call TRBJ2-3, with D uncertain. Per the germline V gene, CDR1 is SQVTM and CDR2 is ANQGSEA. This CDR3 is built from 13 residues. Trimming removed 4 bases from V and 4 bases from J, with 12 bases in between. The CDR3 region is CSVGLEVADTQYF. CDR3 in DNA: TGCAGCGTTGGGCTCGAGGTGGCAGATACGCAGTATTTT.

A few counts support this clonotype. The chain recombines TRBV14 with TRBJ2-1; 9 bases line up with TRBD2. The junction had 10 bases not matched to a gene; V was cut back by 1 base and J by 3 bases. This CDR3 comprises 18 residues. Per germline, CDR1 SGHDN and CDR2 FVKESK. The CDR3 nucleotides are TGTGCCAGCAGCCAAGTGGAGCTTAGCGGGAGTCTCTACAATGAGCAGTTCTTC. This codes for CASSQVELSGSLYNEQFF. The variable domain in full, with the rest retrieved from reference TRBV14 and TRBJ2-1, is EAGVTQFPSHSVIEKGQTVTLRCDPISGHDNLYWYRRVMGKEIKFLLHFVKESKQDESGMPNNRFLAERTGGTYSTLKVQPAELEDSGVYFCASSQVELSGSLYNEQFFGPGTRLTVL.

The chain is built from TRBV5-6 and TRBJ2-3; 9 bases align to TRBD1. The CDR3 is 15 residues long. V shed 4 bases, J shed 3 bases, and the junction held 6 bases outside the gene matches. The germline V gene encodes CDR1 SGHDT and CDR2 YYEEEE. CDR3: CASSRQGVGTDTQYF. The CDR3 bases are TGTGCCAGCAGCCGACAGGGGGTGGGAACAGATACGCAGTATTTT.

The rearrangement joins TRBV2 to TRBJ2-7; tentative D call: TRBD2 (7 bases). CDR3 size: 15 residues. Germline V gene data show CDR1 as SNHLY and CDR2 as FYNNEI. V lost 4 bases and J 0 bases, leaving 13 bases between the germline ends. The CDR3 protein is CASSGEGGTSYEQYF. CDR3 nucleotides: TGTGCCAGCAGTGGAGAGGGGGGGACCTCCTACGAGCAGTACTTC.

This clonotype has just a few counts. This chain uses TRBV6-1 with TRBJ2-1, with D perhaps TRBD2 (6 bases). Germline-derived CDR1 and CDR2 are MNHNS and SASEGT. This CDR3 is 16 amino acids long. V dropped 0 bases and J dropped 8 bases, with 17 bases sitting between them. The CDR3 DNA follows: TGTGCCAGCAGTGAAGCGCTAGTTTTGTCGGGGGATGAGCAGTTCTTC. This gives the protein CASSEALVLSGDEQFF.

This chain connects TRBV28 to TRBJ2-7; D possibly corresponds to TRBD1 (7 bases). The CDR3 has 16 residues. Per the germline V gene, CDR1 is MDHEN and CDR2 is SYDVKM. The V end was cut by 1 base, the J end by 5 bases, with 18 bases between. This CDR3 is CASSLSNRGGRDEQYF. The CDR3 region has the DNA TGTGCCAGCAGTTTATCTAACAGGGGAGGCAGGGACGAGCAGTACTTC.

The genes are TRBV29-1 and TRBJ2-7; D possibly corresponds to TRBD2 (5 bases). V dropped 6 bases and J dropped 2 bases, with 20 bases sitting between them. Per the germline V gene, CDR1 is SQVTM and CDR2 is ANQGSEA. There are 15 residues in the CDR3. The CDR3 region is CSVGHLAPPTYEQYF. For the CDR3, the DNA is TGCAGCGTGGGTCATCTAGCCCCTCCGACCTACGAGCAGTACTTC.

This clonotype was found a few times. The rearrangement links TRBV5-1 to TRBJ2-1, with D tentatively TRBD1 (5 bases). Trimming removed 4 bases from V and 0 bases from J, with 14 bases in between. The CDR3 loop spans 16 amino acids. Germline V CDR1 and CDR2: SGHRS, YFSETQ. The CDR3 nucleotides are TGCGCCAGCAGCCCCAAGACAGTAAGCTCCTACAATGAGCAGTTCTTC. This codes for CASSPKTVSSYNEQFF.